Below, 24 T cell receptor beta chains from the same sample are listed, as sequenced in a study of OX40 agonist ivuxolimab in advanced cancers. Only in-frame clones appear in the TCRdb table, and some are missing; sequencing was by immunoSEQ multiplex PCR. Counted here are 80,000 to 100,000 clones, 87% occurring once; the ten biggest clones make up around 0.28%. The sequenced sample was CD4+ or CD8+ T cells sorted from blood, obtained in a trial of the OX40 agonist ivuxolimab. These receptors were obtained from an adult with an advanced solid tumor such as melanoma, head and neck, liver or kidney cancer.

The CDR3 region is CASSLTGVADTQYF. CDR3 bases: TGTGCCAGCAGCTTGACAGGGGTGGCAGATACGCAGTATTTT. The J gene is TRBJ2-3, the V gene TRBV7-2; 8 bases match TRBD1. V dropped 3 bases and J dropped 4; count of bases not matched to a gene: 3. The V gene's germline CDR1 is SGHTA and CDR2 FQGNSA. This CDR3 contains 14 residues.

This chain connects TRBV6-5 to TRBJ2-7; D may correspond to TRBD1 or TRBD2 (6 bases each). V lost 3 bases and J lost 5, with 11 bases in between. The germline CDR1 and CDR2 sequences are MNHEY and SVGAGI. The CDR3 consists of 13 residues. DNA for the CDR3: TGTGCCAGCAGTTATACAGGGAGGAACGAGCAGTACTTC. It encodes CASSYTGRNEQYF.

V and J are TRBV9 and TRBJ2-7, with D unresolved. V was pared by 4 bases and J by 4 bases, with 18 bases between. CDR3 length: 15 amino acids. Per the germline V gene, CDR1 is SGDLS and CDR2 is YYNGEE. CDR3 coding DNA: TGTGCCAGCAGCCCTTCCGGGCCAGGAAGGTACGAGCAGTACTTC. It translates to CASSPSGPGRYEQYF.

The CDR3 DNA reads as TGTGCCAGCAGCGTAGGCGGGCGGATGAACACTGAAGCTTTCTTT. Translating it yields CASSVGGRMNTEAFF. The rearrangement uses TRBV9 and TRBJ1-1; no clear D gene. CDR1 SGDLS and CDR2 YYNGEE come from the germline V gene. The CDR3 is 15 amino acids. Deletions cut 0 bases from V and 0 bases from J, with 9 bases between.

V gene TRBV6-5 combines with J gene TRBJ2-3; 8 nucleotides line up with TRBD1. CDR1 is MNHEY, CDR2 SVGAGI, per germline. V shed 4 bases and J 4 bases; nucleotides not matched to a gene: 7. The CDR3 totals 15 residues. This CDR3 is CASSLTGGRPDTQYF. The DNA of the CDR3 is TGTGCCAGCAGTTTAACAGGGGGTCGACCAGATACGCAGTATTTT.

The rearrangement uses TRBV5-8 and TRBJ2-7, with a weak D call TRBD2 (5 bases). The germline gives CDR1 SGHTS, CDR2 YDEGEE. V was cut by 0 bases and J by 9 bases, with 28 bases left in between. The CDR3 extends over 18 amino acids. The CDR3 loop is CASSLDGRETLRVGGQYF. The CDR3 bases are TGTGCCAGCAGCTTGGACGGACGGGAAACCTTACGAGTCGGTGGGCAGTACTTC.

This chain connects TRBV18 to TRBJ1-5; TRBD1 is a possible D gene (5 bases). Germline CDR1 is KGHSH and CDR2 is LQKENI. Trimming cost V 3 bases and J 3 bases, with 9 bases left between them. The CDR3 consists of 14 residues. The CDR3 loop reads CASSPGRPNQPQHF. The CDR3 DNA reads as TGTGCCAGCTCACCGGGGCGGCCCAATCAGCCCCAGCATTTT.

V gene TRBV29-1 combines with J gene TRBJ2-1; TRBD2 matches at 10 bases. The CDR3 is made up of 15 amino acids. The junction had 11 bases not matched to a gene; V was cut back by 3 bases and J by 9 bases. CDR1 and CDR2 from the germline V gene are SQVTM and ANQGSEA. CDR3 amino acids: CSVDQIAGGRGEQFF. CDR3 in DNA: TGCAGCGTTGACCAGATAGCGGGGGGCCGGGGTGAGCAGTTCTTC.

The chain is built from TRBV7-6 and TRBJ2-7, with 7 bases fitting TRBD2. CDR3 size: 14 residues. In germline, CDR1 is SGHVS, CDR2 FNYEAQ. The trim removed 1 base at V and 6 bases at J, leaving 6 bases unmatched. The CDR3 region is CASSLDPGGGEQYF. The CDR3 nucleotides are TGTGCCAGCAGCTTAGATCCGGGGGGAGGCGAGCAGTACTTC.

This CDR3 is CASSQDGGGAYGYTF. The CDR3, as DNA: TGCGCCAGCAGCCAAGATGGGGGAGGGGCCTATGGCTACACCTTC. The chain recombines TRBV4-3 with TRBJ1-2; weak D call: TRBD1 (5 bases). Per germline, CDR1 LGHNA and CDR2 YSLEER. V lost 0 bases, J lost 4 bases, and 12 bases lay in between. This CDR3 is built from 15 residues.

The chain joins TRBV10-3 to TRBJ2-5; TRBD1 agrees at 7 bases. The CDR3 covers 12 residues. The ends lost 10 bases at V and 3 bases at J; junction bases unmatched: 5. Germline values: CDR1 ENHRY, CDR2 SYGVKD. In DNA form, the CDR3 reads TGTGCCACTTCCGGGACAGAAGAGACCCAGTACTTC. It yields the protein CATSGTEETQYF.

The chain employs TRBV11-2 and TRBJ1-2; D not certain. The CDR3 consists of 13 residues. Trimming pared 1 base from V and 6 bases from J, leaving 9 bases between. Germline V gene sequence: CDR1 SGHAT, CDR2 FQNNGV. CDR3 in DNA: TGTGCCAGCAGCTTAGTCGGTCCGAATGGCTACACCTTC. Its translation: CASSLVGPNGYTF.

This clone is a singleton in its sample. V gene TRBV6-5 combines with J gene TRBJ2-1, with TRBD1 matching over 7 bases. The CDR3 runs 15 residues. Trimming took 9 bases from V and 6 from J; bases not matched to a gene: 14. The germline V gene encodes CDR1 MNHEY and CDR2 SVGAGI. CDR3 sequence: CASMTGTFLGNEQFF. The DNA of the CDR3 is TGTGCCAGTATGACAGGGACCTTCTTAGGCAATGAGCAGTTCTTC.

The chain is built from TRBV7-2 and TRBJ2-7, with D possibly being TRBD2 (5 bases). Germline values: CDR1 SGHTA, CDR2 FQGNSA. V lost 3 bases and J 5 bases, leaving 11 bases between the germline ends. The CDR3 loop spans 13 amino acids. CDR3 amino acids: CASSFRDLNEQYF. In DNA, the CDR3 is TGTGCCAGCAGCTTTCGGGATCTCAACGAGCAGTACTTC.

This chain links TRBV4-1 with TRBJ2-7; D is perhaps TRBD1 (6 bases). This CDR3 has 16 residues. The V end was cut by 3 bases, the J end by 0 bases, with 15 bases between. From germline, CDR1 is MGHRA and CDR2 YSYEKL. CDR3 coding DNA: TGCGCCAGCAGCCAGTGGACAGCGAGAGGCTCCTACGAGCAGTACTTC. The encoded protein is CASSQWTARGSYEQYF.

The chain recombines TRBV15 with TRBJ2-7; TRBD2 agrees at 13 bases. V dropped 1 base and J dropped 6; count of bases not matched to a gene: 0. Germline loops: CDR1 LNHNV, CDR2 YYDKDF (reference sequence). The CDR3 is made up of 14 amino acids. CDR3 DNA sequence: TGTGCCACCAGCAGAGGGACTAGCGGGGGCGAGCAGTACTTC. Encoded protein: CATSRGTSGGEQYF.

The chain uses TRBV9 and TRBJ1-6; 7 bases are a match to TRBD1. Germline CDR1 is SGDLS and CDR2 is YYNGEE. The CDR3 extends over 16 amino acids. The ends lost 5 bases at V and 7 bases at J; junction bases unmatched: 12. The CDR3: CASSQNPGTENSPLHF. The CDR3, as DNA: TGTGCCAGCAGTCAAAACCCCGGGACAGAAAATTCACCCCTCCACTTT.

This chain links TRBV7-8 with TRBJ2-7; D is undetermined. The V end lost 1 base, the J end lost 3 bases, and 7 bases lay between the germline ends. The length of the CDR3 is 13 residues. Germline lookup yields CDR1 SGHVS and CDR2 FQNEAQ. The CDR3 sequence is CASSLGADYEQYF. In DNA form, the CDR3 reads TGTGCCAGCAGCTTAGGGGCAGACTACGAGCAGTACTTC.

V usage is TRBV19 and J usage is TRBJ2-1, with a tentative D call TRBD2 (7 bases). This CDR3 has 19 residues. CDR1 is LNHDA and CDR2 is SQIVND in the germline V gene (reference sequence). The V gene lost 0 bases and the J gene lost 7 bases, with 25 bases spanning the gap. The CDR3 DNA follows: TGTGCCAGTAGTATAGATGCCCCTCGTGGGGGGGCCGGTAGGAATGAGCAGTTCTTC. Protein sequence: CASSIDAPRGGAGRNEQFF. The full variable domain, in which reference TRBV19 and TRBJ2-1 provide the parts outside the CDR3, is DGGITQSPKYLFRKEGQNVTLSCEQNLNHDAMYWYRQDPGQGLRLIYYSQIVNDFQKGDIAEGYSVSREKKESFPLTVTSAQKNPTAFYLCASSIDAPRGGAGRNEQFFGPGTRLTVL.

As concerns this clone: The sample carries other DNA sequences with the same CDR3. The chain employs TRBV30 and TRBJ1-2, with a tentative D call TRBD1 (5 bases). CDR3 length equals 13 residues. In germline, CDR1 is GTSNPN, CDR2 SVGIG (reference sequence). V lost 6 bases and J lost 8, with 19 bases in between. The CDR3 spells CACQLSARGGYTF. The DNA of the CDR3 is TGTGCCTGTCAATTATCGGCAAGGGGAGGCTACACCTTC.

The rearrangement links TRBV19 to TRBJ2-7; D possibly corresponds to TRBD2 (7 bases). Germline V gene sequence: CDR1 LNHDA, CDR2 SQIVND (reference sequence). There are 16 residues in the CDR3. Trimming took off 6 bases at V and 7 bases at J, with 25 bases between the two ends. The CDR3, as DNA: TGTGCCAGTAGCTACCGGGGGGCAAGAAGTTTAGGGGAGCAGTACTTC. Amino acid sequence: CASSYRGARSLGEQYF.

Only a few counts were recorded for this clone. The rearrangement links TRBV19 to TRBJ1-1; D is possibly TRBD1 (5 bases). The germline V gene encodes CDR1 LNHDA and CDR2 SQIVND (reference sequence). This CDR3 has 12 amino acids. CDR3 sequence (DNA): TGTGCAGCGAGTATGGGGCATGCTGAAGCTTTCTTT. Encoded protein: CAASMGHAEAFF.

The chain joins TRBV18 to TRBJ2-5; 7 positions match TRBD1. V lost 6 bases and J lost 1; bases outside the gene matches: 5. The CDR3 spans 14 residues. Germline V gene lookup returns CDR1 KGHSH and CDR2 LQKENI. The CDR3 region is CASSSRGIQETQYF. CDR3 coding DNA: TGTGCCAGCTCTTCCAGGGGGATCCAAGAGACCCAGTACTTC. The full variable domain, completed using reference TRBV18 and TRBJ2-5, is NAGVMQNPRHLVRRRGQEARLRCSPMKGHSHVYWYRQLPEEGLKFMVYLQKENIIDESGMPKERFSAEFPKEGPSILRIQQVVRGDSAAYFCASSSRGIQETQYFGPGTRLLVL.

The rearrangement links TRBV5-1 to TRBJ2-5, with 7 bases aligning to TRBD2. Germline-derived CDR1 and CDR2 are SGHRS and YFSETQ. The ends lost 0 bases at V and 7 bases at J; junction bases unmatched: 3. The CDR3 has 13 residues. CDR3 DNA sequence: TGCGCCAGCAGCTTGGTCAGGGAGGGGACCCAGTACTTC. It translates to CASSLVREGTQYF.